One and the same sample provided the 22 T cell receptor beta chains below, sequenced in a study of cytomegalovirus exposure and HLA in healthy donors. Vbeta (60) and Jbeta (13) primers were used in the PCR. Data came from immunoSEQ multiplex PCR; TCRdb stores just in-frame clones and leaves some out. The table shows about 64,000 clones, with roughly 73% occurring only once. The specimen sequenced was PBMCs. Receptors originate from a male donor in good health and CMV-seropositive.

This clone was seen only once. The CDR3 loop reads CASSDRGGELFF. The CDR3 DNA is TGTGCCAGCAGCGACAGGGGAGGAGAACTGTTTTTT. The genes are TRBV9 and TRBJ1-4, with 7 nucleotides matching TRBD1. The germline gives CDR1 SGDLS, CDR2 YYNGEE. The CDR3 spans 12 residues. Trimming cost V 3 bases and J 12 bases; bases outside gene matches: 5. The full variable domain, rest sourced from reference TRBV9 and TRBJ1-4, is DSGVTQTPKHLITATGQRVTLRCSPRSGDLSVYWYQQSLDQGLQFLIQYYNGEERAKGNILERFSAQQFPDLHSELNLSSLELGDSALYFCASSDRGGELFFGSGTQLSVL.

This chain links TRBV5-6 with TRBJ2-3, with a possible D match to TRBD1 (5 bases). The germline V gene has CDR1 SGHDT and CDR2 YYEEEE. This CDR3 comprises 16 residues. Trimming took 1 base from V and 0 from J, leaving 12 bases between them. CDR3 amino acids: CASSLFRVSSTDTQYF. In DNA form, the CDR3 reads TGTGCCAGCAGCTTGTTCAGGGTCTCTAGCACAGATACGCAGTATTTT.

This chain uses TRBV7-9 with TRBJ2-5; D unresolved. Germline loops: CDR1 SEHNR, CDR2 FQNEAQ (reference sequence). Between the trimmed V and J ends, which lost 5 bases and 5 bases, there was a span of 21 bases. There are 16 residues in the CDR3. CDR3 sequence reads: CASSPVVTAQSETQYF. The CDR3 DNA is TGTGCCAGCAGCCCGGTGGTCACAGCCCAGTCGGAGACCCAGTACTTC.

Only one count was recorded for this clone. The chain employs TRBV29-1 and TRBJ1-2, with 9 bases identical to TRBD1. Trimming cost V 7 bases and J 8 bases; bases outside gene matches: 17. The V gene's germline CDR1 is SQVTM and CDR2 ANQGSEA. This CDR3 has 15 amino acids. CDR3 in amino acids: CSGKAPGQGSGGYTF. The CDR3 DNA sequence: TGCAGCGGGAAGGCCCCGGGACAGGGAAGCGGAGGCTACACCTTC. The full variable domain, rest sourced from reference TRBV29-1 and TRBJ1-2, is SAVISQKPSRDICQRGTSLTIQCQVDSQVTMMFWYRQQPGQSLTLIATANQGSEATYESGFVIDKFPISRPNLTFSTLTVSNMSPEDSSIYLCSGKAPGQGSGGYTFGSGTRLTVV.

The chain joins TRBV7-2 to TRBJ1-3; tentative D call: TRBD1 (5 bases). The CDR3 loop spans 15 amino acids. Trimming cost V 5 bases and J 2 bases, with 13 bases left between them. Germline V gene data show CDR1 as SGHTA and CDR2 as FQGNSA. The CDR3 sequence is CASSATRVAGNTIYF. The CDR3 DNA is TGTGCCAGCAGCGCGACCAGGGTGGCTGGAAACACCATATATTTT.

This clone appeared a few times. The rearrangement joins TRBV4-1 to TRBJ2-1, with D perhaps TRBD1 (5 bases). The CDR3 has 13 residues. The V end lost 0 bases, the J end lost 8 bases, and 8 bases lay between the germline ends. From germline, CDR1 is MGHRA and CDR2 YSYEKL. The CDR3 DNA reads TGCGCCAGCAGCCAAGACCAGGGCGATGAGCAGTTCTTC. Translating gives CASSQDQGDEQFF.

This chain uses TRBV7-2 with TRBJ2-3, with D uncertain. This CDR3 spans 12 amino acids. Looked up from germline, CDR1 is SGHTA and CDR2 is FQGNSA. Trimming cost V 5 bases and J 3 bases, with 6 bases left between them. CDR3 amino acids: CASSPSTDTQYF. As DNA, the CDR3 is TGTGCCAGCAGCCCCTCTACAGATACGCAGTATTTT.

The chain combines TRBV7-6 with TRBJ2-3; the match to TRBD2 covers 15 bases. The CDR3 contains 21 residues. V shed 2 bases, J shed 0 bases, and the junction held 12 bases outside the gene matches. Germline CDR1 reads SGHVS; CDR2 reads FNYEAQ. The CDR3 reads CASSLHPPGLAGGTSTDTQYF. Here the CDR3 DNA reads TGTGCCAGCAGCTTACACCCACCGGGACTAGCGGGGGGCACTAGCACAGATACGCAGTATTTT.

V and J are TRBV18 and TRBJ1-2, with D possibly TRBD1 on 5 matching bases. The CDR3 runs to 18 residues. Germline CDR1 is KGHSH and CDR2 is LQKENI. V lost 3 bases and J lost 4, with 24 bases in between. The CDR3 DNA follows: TGTGCCAGCTCACCCCATAGGGGCAGTTACATCATCGGCTATGGCTACACCTTC. Translating gives CASSPHRGSYIIGYGYTF.

The chain joins TRBV19 to TRBJ1-2; 8 nucleotides agree with TRBD1. V was clipped by 6 bases and J by 3 bases; unmatched bases: 3. The CDR3 is 13 amino acids. Germline values: CDR1 LNHDA, CDR2 SQIVND (reference sequence). The CDR3 spells CASSLQGDYGYTF. In DNA form, the CDR3 reads TGTGCCAGTAGCTTACAGGGGGACTATGGCTACACCTTC.

The DNA for the CDR3 is TGCGCCAGCAGCGGAGAGGGGGACGTCTATGGCTACACCTTC. Its protein product is CASSGEGDVYGYTF. The chain couples TRBV5-1 to TRBJ1-2, with a weak D call TRBD1 (6 bases). V was trimmed by 4 bases and J by 4 bases, leaving 14 bases between them. Per the germline V gene, CDR1 is SGHRS and CDR2 is YFSETQ. There are 14 residues in the CDR3.

This CDR3 is CASSDSAGAGNTIYF. DNA of the CDR3: TGTGCCAGCAGTGACTCGGCAGGGGCTGGAAACACCATATATTTT. The chain carries TRBV6-4 and TRBJ1-3; a possible D gene is TRBD1 (6 bases). Germline V gives CDR1 MRHNA, CDR2 SNTAGT. CDR3 length: 15 residues. V was trimmed by 0 bases and J by 2 bases, leaving 8 bases between them.

V and J are TRBV10-3 and TRBJ1-1; 7 bases align to TRBD1. This CDR3 contains 15 residues. The V gene end was trimmed by 0 bases and the J gene end by 0 bases; junction bases not matched to a gene: 1. CDR1 is ENHRY and CDR2 is SYGVKD in the germline V gene. Here the CDR3 DNA reads TGTGCCATCAGTGAGTCGACAGGGATGAACACTGAAGCTTTCTTT. As protein: CAISESTGMNTEAFF.

V is TRBV4-2 and J is TRBJ2-1; 10 nucleotides agree with TRBD2. The CDR3 length is 16 residues. V was clipped by 4 bases and J by 2 bases; unmatched bases: 5. Germline-derived CDR1 and CDR2 are LGHNA and YNFKEQ. Here the CDR3 DNA reads TGTGCCAGCAGCCCAGAAAGCGGGGGGGCCTACAATGAGCAGTTCTTC. It is translated as CASSPESGGAYNEQFF.

The J gene is TRBJ2-2, the V gene TRBV5-1; a possible D gene is TRBD1 (5 bases). Germline CDR1 SGHRS, CDR2 YFSETQ. The CDR3 contains 17 residues. Trimming shortened V by 0 bases and J by 4 bases, and 16 bases separated the two germline ends. The CDR3, as DNA: TGCGCCAGCAGCTTGGCCGCGGCAGGGCATCGCACCGGGGAGCTGTTTTTT. Its protein product is CASSLAAAGHRTGELFF.

This chain links TRBV5-1 with TRBJ1-5; no definite D call. V was cut by 0 bases and J by 0 bases, with 7 bases left in between. There are 15 residues in the CDR3. Germline V lookup: CDR1 SGHRS, CDR2 YFSETQ. This CDR3 is CASSLDTDSNQPQHF. CDR3 sequence (DNA): TGCGCCAGCAGCTTGGACACCGATAGCAATCAGCCCCAGCATTTT.

J is TRBJ2-1 and V is TRBV5-1; 9 nucleotides agree with TRBD1. Trimming removed 2 bases from V and 6 bases from J; junction bases left unmatched: 6. Looked up from germline, CDR1 is SGHRS and CDR2 is YFSETQ. The CDR3 extends over 15 amino acids. As DNA, the CDR3 is TGCGCCAGCAGCTTTAACAGGGGGCGATCCAATGAGCAGTTCTTC. Translation: CASSFNRGRSNEQFF.

This clone was seen only once. The chain carries TRBV18 and TRBJ2-7, with 11 bases that match TRBD1. The trim removed 3 bases at V and 5 bases at J, leaving 9 bases unmatched. CDR1 KGHSH and CDR2 LQKENI come from the germline V gene. This CDR3 region has 16 residues. The DNA of the CDR3 is TGTGCCAGCTCACCCACTAAGGGACAGGGGGACGACGAGCAGTACTTC. The encoded protein is CASSPTKGQGDDEQYF.

The chain combines TRBV7-9 with TRBJ2-1, with 12 bases lining up with TRBD1. There are 16 residues in the CDR3. V dropped 8 bases and J dropped 2; count of bases not matched to a gene: 7. From germline, CDR1 is SEHNR and CDR2 FQNEAQ (reference sequence). The CDR3 loop reads CASGPGQGAAYNEQFF. Here the CDR3 DNA reads TGTGCCAGCGGACCGGGACAGGGGGCGGCCTACAATGAGCAGTTCTTC. The variable domain in full, with the rest retrieved from reference TRBV7-9 and TRBJ2-1, is DTGVSQNPRHKITKRGQNVTFRCDPISEHNRLYWYRQTLGQGPEFLTYFQNEAQLEKSRLLSDRFSAERPKGSFSTLEIQRTEQGDSAMYLCASGPGQGAAYNEQFFGPGTRLTVL.

J is TRBJ1-1 and V is TRBV6-6, with D maybe TRBD1 (6 bases). The CDR3 sequence is 15 residues long. Trimming took 6 bases from V and 3 from J, leaving 17 bases between them. Germline lookup yields CDR1 MNHNY and CDR2 SVGAGI (reference sequence). CDR3 loop: CASSLPRGGYTEAFF. As DNA, the CDR3 is TGTGCCAGCAGCCTCCCTAGGGGGGGTTACACTGAAGCTTTCTTT.

V gene TRBV29-1 combines with J gene TRBJ1-6, with D unclear. Germline CDR1 SQVTM, CDR2 ANQGSEA. The CDR3 extends over 14 amino acids. Trimming pared 8 bases from V and 9 bases from J, leaving 20 bases between. In DNA form, the CDR3 reads TGCAGCATCCCTCTTTTCTCAGGATCTTCACCCCTCCACTTT. This gives the protein CSIPLFSGSSPLHF.

This sequence joins TRBV7-2 and TRBJ2-3; D is ambiguous. The length of the CDR3 is 14 residues. Trimming took off 1 base at V and 5 bases at J, with 10 bases between the two ends. Germline V gene sequence: CDR1 SGHTA, CDR2 FQGNSA. This chain's CDR3 is CASSLDSSRDTQYF. CDR3 DNA sequence: TGTGCCAGCAGCTTAGATTCCTCTAGAGATACGCAGTATTTT.